This T cell receptor beta chain was obtained from a study of blood T cell repertoires in COVID-19. Only in-frame clones appear in the TCRdb table, and some are missing; sequencing was by immunoSEQ multiplex PCR. The sample consists of approximately 36,000 clones, approximately 86% of them appearing once. The ends lost 4 bases at V and 5 bases at J; junction bases unmatched: 6. CDR1 and CDR2 from the germline V gene are MNHEY and SVGAGI. This CDR3 region has 14 residues. V and J are TRBV6-5 and TRBJ2-5; 8 nucleotides line up with TRBD1. The sequenced sample consisted of peripheral blood. This TCR came from a man aged 45-65 years with active COVID-19. Written as DNA, the CDR3 is TGTGCCAGCAGTTGGCCAGGGGGCAAGGAGACCCAGTACTTC. This translates into CASSWPGGKETQYF.